The T cell receptor (beta chain) under discussion was sequenced for a study of blood T cell repertoires in COVID-19. About the study: Sites in the United States, Italy and Spain provided acute and convalescent COVID-19 samples.

Methods used by the authors: Estimated nucleated cell counts came from reference gene primer amplification. Clones were sequenced by immunoSEQ multiplex PCR, and TCRdb holds only the in-frame ones, with some missing. V, J and clone size are those of that table, while D and trimming were read from the DNA. The sample lists 200,000 or so clones, around 90% occurring once. With 4 bases clipped from V and 8 bases from J, the junction kept 8 bases outside the gene matches. The CDR3 has 14 residues. The germline CDR1 and CDR2 sequences are SGHRS and YFSETQ. This rearrangement joins TRBV5-1 to TRBJ1-4; 7 nucleotides line up with TRBD1. Sequenced input: peripheral blood. This clonotype was obtained from a man between 70 and 80 years old with acute or convalescent COVID-19. CDR3 loop: CASSETGSSEKLFF. The CDR3 nucleotides are TGCGCCAGCAGCGAGACAGGGAGCAGCGAAAAACTGTTTTTT.